The clone carrying this TCR beta chain was seen many times. Its antigen is as yet unknown. The data originate from a study of T cells in Graves' hyperthyroidism and ophthalmopathy. General study points: In blood, most of the thyroid clonotypes expanded above 0.001 were also present.

Hyperthyroidism of Graves' type that showed no ophthalmopathy progression within 18 months was stable. In patients aged 18 to 65, hyperthyroidism was newly diagnosed, with duration under 2 months. Exclusion criteria comprised uncontrolled infection, other autoimmune disease, pregnancy or lactation. CDR1 is SGHTA, CDR2 FQGNSA, per germline. Between the trimmed V and J ends, which lost 1 base and 2 bases, there was a span of 12 bases. The CDR3 is 16 amino acids. RNA transcripts served as the template for amplifying TCR beta CDR3 regions. The TCR CDR3 first-round RT-PCR relied on the HTBI primer set. TCRdb re-derived calls from the multiplex PCR reads in MiXCR, one entry per CDR3 protein. The table lists more than 350,000 distinct CDR3 sequences, more than 13% of them singletons.

This clonotype originated in a woman aged 30 to 39 with Graves' hyperthyroidism. V is TRBV7-2 and J is TRBJ2-1, with D possibly matching TRBD2 (5 bases). The sample was blood. The CDR3 nucleotides are TGTGCCAGCAGCTTAGGAGGCGGGCAGCCCTACAATGAGCAGTTCTTC. It translates to CASSLGGGQPYNEQFF.